This TCR beta chain was sequenced in a study of cytomegalovirus exposure and HLA in healthy donors. Study-wide results and caveats: Previously analyzed data showed that most TCR beta V segments were productive at a frequency of about 87% or about 30%. In a later analysis, HLA-associated TCR beta chains were more clonally expanded than equally common others. At a 0.05 false discovery rate, a later analysis found some 17,000 TCR beta sequences to be associated with HLA alleles. Reports indicate that TCR beta sequences accurately predicted the HLA-A and HLA-B alleles of most subjects.

As to this clone: Its target is unknown.

Use of 60 Vbeta and 13 Jbeta primers characterized the PCR. The data were produced by immunoSEQ multiplex PCR, yet TCRdb's version contains in-frame clones alone and is incomplete. The data contain about 140,000 clones, just under 85% of them singletons. The sequencing sample was made of PBMCs. The source of this sequence is a man aged 35 to 55 in good health and CMV-seropositive.

The CDR3 sequence is CASSPAYSYNSPLHF. CDR3 nucleotide sequence: TGCGCCAGCAGTCCTGCCTACTCCTATAATTCACCCCTCCACTTT. The V and J genes are TRBV4-1 and TRBJ1-6, with no clear D. Trimming left V 6 bases short and J 0 bases short, with 9 bases between. This CDR3 comprises 15 residues. Germline V gene sequence: CDR1 MGHRA, CDR2 YSYEKL.